The text below deals with one T cell receptor (beta chain). The entry originates in a study of T cell repertoires in ileal Crohn's disease. On the study more broadly: All patients had surgery for stricturing (about 61%) or penetrating (about 40%) disease.

The trim removed 2 bases at V and 5 bases at J, leaving 5 bases unmatched. In germline, CDR1 is SEHNR, CDR2 FQNEAQ (reference sequence). This CDR3 region has 15 residues. Documented time point: neoterminal ileum biopsy at postoperative endoscopy, about 6 months after surgery. Assay: immunoSEQ multiplex PCR; the TCRdb copy retains only in-frame clones and omits some. This table has more than 50,000 clones, about 89% appearing once. The V call is TRBV7-9, the J call TRBJ2-2; TRBD1 matches 7 bases. The receptor was isolated from an adult with Crohn's disease. Sample: ileal tissue. CDR3 sequence (DNA): TGTGCCAGCAGCTTACGGACAGGCGAGACCGGGGAGCTGTTTTTT. As protein: CASSLRTGETGELFF. The complete variable domain, with remaining parts taken from reference TRBV7-9 and TRBJ2-2, reads DTGVSQNPRHKITKRGQNVTFRCDPISEHNRLYWYRQTLGQGPEFLTYFQNEAQLEKSRLLSDRFSAERPKGSFSTLEIQRTEQGDSAMYLCASSLRTGETGELFFGEGSRLTVL.